The 27 T cell receptor beta chains below were found in one sample sequenced in a study of T cells in Graves' hyperthyroidism and ophthalmopathy. The CDR3 regions of TCR beta were amplified from RNA transcripts. RT-PCR in the first round (using the HTBI primer set) targeted the TCR CDR3. TCRdb independently ran MiXCR on the multiplex PCR reads; one entry per CDR3 protein. The repertoire consists of about 580,000 distinct CDR3 sequences, with more than 45% occurring once and the leading ten covering more than 7%. Source material: peripheral blood or thyroid tissue (not recorded which). The receptors derive from a woman younger than 30 with Graves' hyperthyroidism.

In its sample, this clonotype was seen many times. The CDR3 protein is CASSLVGTGKGETQYF. For the CDR3, the DNA is TGTGCCAGCAGCTTAGTCGGGACAGGGAAGGGAGAGACCCAGTACTTC. V usage is TRBV11-2 and J usage is TRBJ2-5; TRBD1 aligns across 9 bases. V shed 1 base, J shed 4 bases, and the junction held 7 bases outside the gene matches. Germline V lookup: CDR1 SGHAT, CDR2 FQNNGV. The CDR3 extends over 16 amino acids.

The genes are TRBV4-2 and TRBJ2-7; D not certain. V dropped 5 bases and J dropped 3 bases, with 11 bases sitting between them. The CDR3 consists of 13 residues. CDR1 LGHNA and CDR2 YNFKEQ come from the germline V gene. Here the CDR3 reads CASSDPRSYEQYF. DNA of the CDR3: TGTGCCAGCAGCGACCCCCGCAGCTACGAGCAGTACTTC.

Turning to this clonotype: One end of the junction is discordant with germline, which a read error may explain. The chain recombines TRBV6-1 with TRBJ2-7; 7 bases agree with TRBD1. CDR1 MNHNS and CDR2 SASEGT come from the germline V gene. This CDR3 is built from 15 residues. The chain's CDR3 is CAGSEGDSSYYEQYF. DNA of the CDR3: TGTGCCGGCAGTGAGGGGGACAGCTCATACTACGAGCAGTACTTC.

This clonotype was counted many times. The V gene is TRBV5-6, the J gene TRBJ2-7; a weak D match, TRBD2 (5 bases). This CDR3 has 13 residues. Germline CDR1 reads SGHDT; CDR2 reads YYEEEE. Trimming left V 1 base short and J 5 bases short, with 10 bases between. CDR3 region: CASSLWEQDEQYF. The CDR3 DNA reads as TGTGCCAGCAGCTTGTGGGAGCAGGACGAGCAGTACTTC.

In this sample, this clonotype turned up many times. The chain is built from TRBV29-1 and TRBJ1-1, with D possibly matching TRBD1 (5 bases). Between the trimmed V and J ends, which lost 3 bases and 9 bases, there was a span of 8 bases. The CDR3 has 10 amino acids. Germline V gene data show CDR1 as SQVTM and CDR2 as ANQGSEA. CDR3 protein: CSVDEGKAFF. CDR3 coding DNA: TGCAGCGTTGACGAGGGGAAAGCTTTCTTT.

The chain couples TRBV25-1 to TRBJ2-3; possibly TRBD2 for D (6 bases). Deletions cut 9 bases from V and 3 bases from J, with 19 bases between. This CDR3 has 15 residues. Germline V CDR1 and CDR2: MGHDK, SYGVNS. The CDR3 reads CASSSDGGRTDTQYF. In nucleotides, the CDR3 is TGTGCCAGTAGTTCGGACGGGGGAAGGACAGATACGCAGTATTTT. Together with reference TRBV25-1 and TRBJ2-3, the CDR3 gives the full variable domain: EADIYQTPRYLVIGTGKKITLECSQTMGHDKMYWYQQDPGMELHLIHYSYGVNSTEKGDLSSESTVSRIRTEHFPLTLESARPSHTSQYLCASSSDGGRTDTQYFGPGTRLTVL.

Ten or more counts support this clonotype. The gene calls are TRBV25-1 and TRBJ1-1, with TRBD1 as a possible D gene (6 bases). Germline V gives CDR1 MGHDK, CDR2 SYGVNS. CDR3 length: 14 amino acids. V was clipped by 1 base and J by 7 bases, with 13 bases between them. The CDR3 reads CASSEFPDRIEAFF. The CDR3 DNA sequence: TGTGCCAGCAGTGAATTCCCCGACAGGATTGAAGCTTTCTTT.

V gene TRBV2 combines with J gene TRBJ2-7, with 11 bases matching TRBD1. V lost 5 bases and J lost 4; bases outside the gene matches: 7. CDR1 and CDR2 from the germline V gene are SNHLY and FYNNEI. This CDR3 region has 15 residues. The DNA for the CDR3 is TGTGCCAGCAGTAGGGACAGGGGGAGTTTATACGAGCAGTACTTC. Amino acid sequence: CASSRDRGSLYEQYF. The entire variable domain, with the rest obtained from reference TRBV2 and TRBJ2-7, is as follows: EPEVTQTPSHQVTQMGQEVILRCVPISNHLYFYWYRQILGQKVEFLVSFYNNEISEKSEIFDDQFSVERPDGSNFTLKIRSTKLEDSAMYFCASSRDRGSLYEQYFGPGTRLTVT.

The chain uses TRBV20-1 and TRBJ1-1; 10 bases fit TRBD1. The CDR3 totals 11 residues. Looked up from germline, CDR1 is DFQATT and CDR2 is SNEGSKA (reference sequence). With V trimmed by 6 bases and J by 8 bases, 3 bases remained unmatched. The CDR3 DNA reads TGCAGTGCAGGGACAGGGGACGAAGCTTTCTTT. It codes for CSAGTGDEAFF.

The CDR3, as DNA: TGTGCCAGCAGTGAAGAGGGGTCGAATGAAAAACTGTTTTTT. Translated, it gives CASSEEGSNEKLFF. V is TRBV6-1 and J is TRBJ1-4; a possible D gene is TRBD1 (5 bases). In germline, CDR1 is MNHNS, CDR2 SASEGT. V lost 1 base, J lost 5 bases, and 8 bases lay in between. This CDR3 spans 14 amino acids.

Many counts were recorded for this clonotype. The V gene is TRBV12-5, the J gene TRBJ1-5; D uncertain. Trimming took off 5 bases at V and 3 bases at J, with 11 bases between the two ends. Looked up from germline, CDR1 is LGHNT and CDR2 is FRNRAP. This CDR3 is 14 amino acids long. CDR3 in amino acids: CASGDGLSNQPQHF. The CDR3 DNA sequence: TGTGCTAGTGGTGATGGACTGTCCAATCAGCCCCAGCATTTT.

This rearrangement joins TRBV5-6 to TRBJ2-5, with TRBD2 identical over 8 bases. The CDR3 is 17 amino acids. Per germline, CDR1 SGHDT and CDR2 YYEEEE. Losses at the gene ends were 1 base for V and 2 bases for J; bases not matched to a gene: 10. CDR3 DNA sequence: TGTGCCAGCAGCTTGTTAATTAGCGGGGACCAACAAGAGACCCAGTACTTC. This codes for CASSLLISGDQQETQYF. The whole variable domain, remainder taken from reference TRBV5-6 and TRBJ2-5, is DAGVTQSPTHLIKTRGQQVTLRCSPKSGHDTVSWYQQALGQGPQFIFQYYEEEERQRGNFPDRFSGHQFPNYSSELNVNALLLGDSALYLCASSLLISGDQQETQYFGPGTRLLVL.

This clonotype appeared a few times. This chain joins TRBV10-3 and TRBJ2-5, with 9 bases that match TRBD1. Near its end, the DNA agrees better with TRBJ2-1, so the J call may be wrong. Germline V gene lookup returns CDR1 ENHRY and CDR2 SYGVKD. The CDR3 consists of 13 residues. CDR3 protein: CAIRPGQGGEQFF. The CDR3 coding sequence is TGTGCCATTCGGCCGGGACAGGGCGGTGAGCAGTTCTTC.

The chain couples TRBV11-2 to TRBJ2-3, with 8 bases fitting TRBD2. The CDR3 covers 17 residues. The V gene's germline CDR1 is SGHAT and CDR2 FQNNGV. The junction had 18 bases not matched to a gene; V was cut back by 7 bases and J by 6 bases. CDR3 sequence reads: CASTQFGVAGRMDTQYF. In nucleotides, the CDR3 is TGTGCCAGCACCCAATTCGGGGTAGCGGGAAGAATGGATACGCAGTATTTT.

A few counts support this clonotype. The chain uses TRBV24-1 and TRBJ2-3, with 7 positions matching TRBD1. The CDR3 length is 16 residues. From germline, CDR1 is KGHDR and CDR2 SFDVKD. V shed 3 bases and J 0 bases; nucleotides not matched to a gene: 5. This CDR3 is CATSDPRGYSTDTQYF. The CDR3 DNA follows: TGTGCCACCAGTGATCCCAGGGGGTATAGCACAGATACGCAGTATTTT.

Turning to this clonotype: This likely traces to a read error, being one base from a far larger clone. The CDR3 here is CSVRAGGYAF. The DNA of the CDR3 is TGCAGCGTTAGGGCAGGGGGCTACGCCTTC. The chain joins TRBV29-1 to TRBJ1-2; 8 bases agree with TRBD1. Germline V gives CDR1 SQVTM, CDR2 ANQGSEA. The CDR3 sequence is 10 residues long.

J is TRBJ1-6 and V is TRBV24-1; no reliable D call. This CDR3 is 13 amino acids long. CDR1 and CDR2 from the germline V gene are KGHDR and SFDVKD. CDR3 sequence: CAIRQVSNSPLHF. The CDR3 DNA sequence: TGTGCTATTCGCCAGGTCAGCAATTCACCCCTCCACTTT.

This clonotype was observed at least ten times. The J gene is TRBJ2-7, the V gene TRBV5-5; TRBD1 is a possible D gene (6 bases). CDR1 and CDR2 from the germline V gene are SGHKS and YYEKEE (reference sequence). This CDR3 has 13 residues. V lost 4 bases to trimming and J lost 5 bases, with 13 bases between them. The CDR3 protein is CASSIGQYNEQYF. The CDR3 bases are TGTGCCAGCAGCATAGGACAGTATAACGAGCAGTACTTC.

This clonotype has a count of ten or more. The chain couples TRBV20-1 to TRBJ1-5; a possible D gene is TRBD1 (5 bases). The CDR3 is 12 amino acids. Germline CDR1 DFQATT, CDR2 SNEGSKA (reference sequence). V was pared by 4 bases and J by 6 bases, with 10 bases between. CDR3 nucleotides: TGCAGTGCTACCAGGGAGGTTCAGCCCCAGCATTTT. It codes for CSATREVQPQHF.

This clonotype appeared many times. V and J are TRBV20-1 and TRBJ1-5, with 8 positions matching TRBD1. Germline values: CDR1 DFQATT, CDR2 SNEGSKA (reference sequence). J was trimmed by 4 bases and V by 3 bases; bases with no gene match: 8. This CDR3 has 15 residues. CDR3 sequence: CSASSGTGHNQPQHF. Written as DNA, the CDR3 is TGCAGTGCTAGTTCCGGGACAGGCCATAATCAGCCCCAGCATTTT.

The chain has TRBV12-3 or TRBV12-4 and TRBJ1-3; 7 bases map to TRBD1. V shed 5 bases and J 0 bases; nucleotides not matched to a gene: 7. The CDR3 extends over 16 amino acids. In DNA form, the CDR3 reads TGTGCCAGCAGTAACAGGGGTTCGGCCTCTGGAAACACCATATATTTT. It encodes CASSNRGSASGNTIYF.

The rearrangement uses TRBV15 and TRBJ1-5; TRBD1 is a possible D gene (5 bases). Trimming took 4 bases from V and 9 from J, leaving 16 bases between them. The CDR3 extends over 14 amino acids. Per germline, CDR1 LNHNV and CDR2 YYDKDF (reference sequence). CDR3 in amino acids: CATSTSLREPPQHF. CDR3 sequence (DNA): TGTGCCACCAGCACTTCCCTCAGGGAACCGCCCCAGCATTTT.

V is TRBV7-3 and J is TRBJ2-5, with D hard to call. Germline values: CDR1 SGHTA, CDR2 FQGTGA. CDR3 length: 15 residues. Deletions cut 7 bases from V and 1 base from J, with 16 bases between. The CDR3 loop is CASKSGSAAQETQYF. CDR3 coding DNA: TGTGCCAGCAAATCCGGGTCGGCAGCCCAAGAGACCCAGTACTTC.

This clonotype was seen more than once but under ten times. This chain joins TRBV10-3 and TRBJ2-7, with 12 bases aligning to TRBD2. V lost 6 bases, J lost 5 bases, and 5 bases stayed unmatched. The CDR3 length is 14 residues. Germline CDR1 reads ENHRY; CDR2 reads SYGVKD. In DNA, the CDR3 is TGTGCCATCAGCCCGACTAGCGGGAGCGACGAGCAGTACTTC. It codes for CAISPTSGSDEQYF.

This clonotype was recorded many times. The chain joins TRBV12-3 or TRBV12-4 to TRBJ2-5; a possible D gene is TRBD2 (5 bases). This CDR3 is built from 15 residues. V shed 8 bases and J shed 5 bases, with 21 bases lying between them. In DNA form, the CDR3 reads TGTGCCAGCCGCTTCGGTGTAGCGTCTCGGGAGACCCAGTACTTC. Translating it yields CASRFGVASRETQYF.

This clonotype was seen many times. It may be a read error: a sequence one base away is much more abundant. J is TRBJ1-2 and V is TRBV27; TRBD1 aligns across 9 bases. Germline trimming cut 5 bases from V and 4 bases from J; bases unmatched to any gene: 2. This CDR3 region has 13 residues. Germline V gene data show CDR1 as MNHEY and CDR2 as SMNVEV (reference sequence). The CDR3 region is CASSGTGTYGYTF. CDR3 in DNA: TGTGCCAGCAGTGGGACAGGGACCTATGGCTACACCTTC.

This clonotype was observed many times. The V gene is TRBV24-1, the J gene TRBJ2-2; 13 bases fit TRBD2. This CDR3 is built from 20 residues. Per the germline V gene, CDR1 is KGHDR and CDR2 is SFDVKD. Unmatched junction bases numbered 12, after V lost 4 bases and J lost 2 bases. The CDR3 region has the DNA TGTGCCACCAGTGACCCCCCCGGGACTAGCGGGAAAACCAACACCGGGGAGCTGTTTTTT. Protein: CATSDPPGTSGKTNTGELFF.